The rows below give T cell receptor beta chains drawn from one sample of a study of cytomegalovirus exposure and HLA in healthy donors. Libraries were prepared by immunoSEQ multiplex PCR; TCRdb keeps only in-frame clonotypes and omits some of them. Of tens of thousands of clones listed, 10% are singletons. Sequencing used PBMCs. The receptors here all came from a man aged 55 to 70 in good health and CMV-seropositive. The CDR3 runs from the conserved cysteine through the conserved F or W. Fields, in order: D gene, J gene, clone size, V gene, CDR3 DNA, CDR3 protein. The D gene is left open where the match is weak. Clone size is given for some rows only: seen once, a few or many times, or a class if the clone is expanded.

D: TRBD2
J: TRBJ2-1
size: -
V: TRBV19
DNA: TGTGCCAGTACCCGAGGGACTAGCGGGAGTAATGAGCAGTTCTTC
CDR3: CASTRGTSGSNEQFF

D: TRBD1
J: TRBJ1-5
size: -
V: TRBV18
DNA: TGTGCCAGCTCGGCGACAGGGAGCAATCAGCCCCAGCATTTT
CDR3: CASSATGSNQPQHF

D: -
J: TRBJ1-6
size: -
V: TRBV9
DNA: TGTGCCAGCAGCGTAGTCGGCGGATATAATTCACCCCTCCACTTT
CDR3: CASSVVGGYNSPLHF

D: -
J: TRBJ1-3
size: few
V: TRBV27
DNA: TGTGCCAGCAGTCCCGGACAGGGAAACACCATATATTTT
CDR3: CASSPGQGNTIYF

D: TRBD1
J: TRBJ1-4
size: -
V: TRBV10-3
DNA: TGTGCCATCAGTGGGGGACAGCCCAATGAAAAACTGTTTTTT
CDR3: CAISGGQPNEKLFF

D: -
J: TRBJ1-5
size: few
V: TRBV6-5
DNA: TGTGCCAGCAGTTACTCAGGGGTTAGTAGTATAGCCCAGCATTTT
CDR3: CASSYSGVSSIAQHF

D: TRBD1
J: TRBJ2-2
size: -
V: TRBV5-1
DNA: TGCGCCAGCAGCAGGGGGACAGGGGGCGTAGACACCGGGGAGCTGTTTTTT
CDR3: CASSRGTGGVDTGELFF

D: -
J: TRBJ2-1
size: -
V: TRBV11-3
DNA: TGTGCCGGCCCCTGTAATGAGCAGTTCTTC
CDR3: CAGPCNEQFF

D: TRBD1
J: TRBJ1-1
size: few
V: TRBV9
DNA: TGTGCCAGCAGCTTAGAAACAGGGGTTCGAACTGAAGCTTTCTTT
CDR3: CASSLETGVRTEAFF

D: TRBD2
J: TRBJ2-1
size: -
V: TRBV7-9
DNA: TGTGCCAGCATCAAGCAGTCCGGGAGGGCGGGGAATGAGCAGTTCTTC
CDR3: CASIKQSGRAGNEQFF

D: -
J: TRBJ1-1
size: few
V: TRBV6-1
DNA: TGTGCCAGCAGCGAATCAGGGCGTTGGGGCACTGAAGCTTTCTTT
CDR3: CASSESGRWGTEAFF